Presented here are 10 T cell receptor beta chains from one specimen sequenced in a study of memory CD4+ T cells and cytomegalovirus serostatus. Assay used: immunoSEQ multiplex PCR; TCRdb lists only in-frame clones, some missing. The sample includes more than 45,000 clones, approximately 80% of them seen just once. The sort gate was single viable CD3+CD4+CD8-CD45RO+ cells for memory CD4+ T cells. Source material: memory CD4+ T cells from blood. The receptors derive from an adult in good health and CMV-seronegative.

This rearrangement joins TRBV10-3 to TRBJ1-2; TRBD1 aligns across 8 bases. Looked up from germline, CDR1 is ENHRY and CDR2 is SYGVKD. The CDR3 extends over 15 amino acids. V lost 2 bases, J lost 4 bases, and 6 bases stayed unmatched. CDR3 loop: CAISEIQGASYGYTF. The CDR3 nucleotides read TGTGCCATCAGTGAGATCCAGGGGGCGAGCTATGGCTACACCTTC.

The rearrangement joins TRBV5-1 to TRBJ1-6, with D maybe TRBD1 (5 bases). CDR1 and CDR2 from the germline V gene are SGHRS and YFSETQ. Trimming took off 5 bases at V and 10 bases at J, with 25 bases between the two ends. The CDR3 is made up of 17 amino acids. The CDR3 nucleotides read TGCGCCAGCAGTCCGGGGCTGAGTGGGGCGCATCAATCACCCCTCCACTTT. As protein: CASSPGLSGAHQSPLHF.

V and J are TRBV7-8 and TRBJ1-4; D might be TRBD1 (6 bases). The CDR3 extends over 18 amino acids. The germline CDR1 and CDR2 sequences are SGHVS and FQNEAQ. Trimming removed 0 bases from V and 0 bases from J, with 14 bases in between. CDR3 DNA: TGTGCCAGCAGCTTAGCGGTGGGGGGCGCAGCAACTAATGAAAAACTGTTTTTT. Protein: CASSLAVGGAATNEKLFF.

The chain is built from TRBV5-4 and TRBJ2-5; TRBD1 is a possible D gene (6 bases). In germline, CDR1 is SGHNT, CDR2 YYREEE (reference sequence). Between the trimmed V and J ends, which lost 3 bases and 3 bases, there was a span of 21 bases. CDR3 length equals 17 residues. CDR3 residues: CASSSPISSQGKETQYF. The CDR3, as DNA: TGTGCCAGCAGCTCGCCGATAAGCTCACAGGGAAAAGAGACCCAGTACTTC.

The chain has TRBV28 and TRBJ2-1; D uncertain. Germline V CDR1 and CDR2: MDHEN, SYDVKM. Trimming removed 8 bases from V and 12 bases from J, with 26 bases in between. The CDR3 has 15 amino acids. The CDR3 region has the DNA TGTGCCAGCTCACCTCCGGACCGAAGCAAAGAAGGGCAGTTCTTC. This translates into CASSPPDRSKEGQFF.

The chain couples TRBV7-9 to TRBJ1-5; 8 bases fit TRBD1. This CDR3 is built from 13 residues. In germline, CDR1 is SEHNR, CDR2 FQNEAQ (reference sequence). The V gene end was trimmed by 4 bases and the J gene end by 7 bases; junction bases not matched to a gene: 3. The CDR3 DNA reads TGTGCCAGCAGCTCGACAGGGGTGCAGCCCCAGCATTTT. The encoded protein is CASSSTGVQPQHF. The full variable domain, rest sourced from reference TRBV7-9 and TRBJ1-5, is DTGVSQNPRHKITKRGQNVTFRCDPISEHNRLYWYRQTLGQGPEFLTYFQNEAQLEKSRLLSDRFSAERPKGSFSTLEIQRTEQGDSAMYLCASSSTGVQPQHFGDGTRLSIL.

The V call is TRBV27, the J call TRBJ2-7; D is uncertain. V lost 3 bases, J lost 2 bases, and 17 bases lay in between. The CDR3 is 16 amino acids. Germline V gives CDR1 MNHEY, CDR2 SMNVEV (reference sequence). CDR3: CASSFGGPRKAYEQYF. CDR3 DNA: TGTGCCAGCAGTTTCGGCGGTCCTCGTAAGGCCTACGAGCAGTACTTC.

V usage is TRBV5-1 and J usage is TRBJ2-1; no reliable D call. The germline V gene encodes CDR1 SGHRS and CDR2 YFSETQ. Trimming took off 0 bases at V and 0 bases at J, with 7 bases between the two ends. CDR3 length equals 15 residues. The CDR3 loop reads CASSLGRLSYNEQFF. The CDR3 DNA sequence: TGCGCCAGCAGCTTGGGCCGCCTCTCCTACAATGAGCAGTTCTTC.

V is TRBV6-6 and J is TRBJ2-1, with a tentative D call TRBD2 (6 bases). V was trimmed by 0 bases and J by 6 bases, leaving 15 bases between them. CDR1 and CDR2 from the germline V gene are MNHNY and SVGAGI (reference sequence). This CDR3 is 16 amino acids long. The CDR3 DNA is TGTGCCAGCAGTTACTCGGAGGGCCTGGTCACCAATGAGCAGTTCTTC. Amino acid sequence: CASSYSEGLVTNEQFF.

This clone was observed a single time. The J gene is TRBJ2-3, the V gene TRBV5-6; 7 nucleotides line up with TRBD1. Looked up from germline, CDR1 is SGHDT and CDR2 is YYEEEE. This CDR3 contains 14 residues. Trimming cost V 4 bases and J 1 base; bases outside gene matches: 3. The CDR3 DNA is TGTGCCAGCAGCCCCGACAGGGGCACAGATACGCAGTATTTT. It yields the protein CASSPDRGTDTQYF.